Each of the 26 T cell receptor beta chains below was sequenced from the same sample in a study of STAT5B mutations in CD4+ large granular lymphocyte leukemia (dated by TCRdb to between 2022 and 2023). Receptors were amplified or captured by the immunoSEQ multiplex PCR assay. TCRdb holds this immuneACCESS table with in-frame rearrangements only. Some clones are missing; in checked studies, unresolved V genes explain under half, and the rest has no known cause. The sample records roughly 41,000 clones, under 85% of which are singletons. Around 0.5% of the sample is in the top ten clones. Sequencing input: CD4+ T cells from blood buffy coats. All receptors derive from a human donor in good health.

This chain connects TRBV4-1 to TRBJ2-7; TRBD1 aligns across 8 bases. Germline values: CDR1 MGHRA, CDR2 YSYEKL. Trimming cost V 4 bases and J 6 bases; bases outside gene matches: 11. This CDR3 contains 15 residues. CDR3 amino acids: CASSPRTGRGLEQYF. CDR3 sequence (DNA): TGCGCCAGCAGCCCCCGGACAGGGAGAGGTCTCGAGCAGTACTTC.

The chain uses TRBV6-6 and TRBJ2-1, with 9 bases fitting TRBD1. The germline CDR1 and CDR2 sequences are MNHNY and SVGAGI (reference sequence). The CDR3 sequence is 14 residues long. V gave up 6 bases and J gave up 6 bases; unmatched junction bases: 6. CDR3 sequence (DNA): TGTGCCAGCAGCCATGAACAGGGGGCCAATGAGCAGTTCTTC. It codes for CASSHEQGANEQFF.

The chain combines TRBV10-3 with TRBJ2-3; the D gene could be TRBD1 or TRBD2 (5 bases each). The CDR3 consists of 16 residues. Germline V lookup: CDR1 ENHRY, CDR2 SYGVKD. Trimming cost V 5 bases and J 0 bases, with 15 bases left between them. The CDR3 DNA follows: TGTGCCATCAGTAAAACCCAGGGAGCTAGCACAGATACGCAGTATTTT. This sequence encodes CAISKTQGASTDTQYF.

V is TRBV6-4 and J is TRBJ1-2; 9 bases line up with TRBD1. Germline trimming cut 2 bases from V and 7 bases from J; bases unmatched to any gene: 5. In germline, CDR1 is MRHNA, CDR2 SNTAGT. This CDR3 comprises 14 residues. CDR3: CASSDRDRVGGYTF. DNA for the CDR3: TGTGCCAGCAGTGACCGGGACAGGGTAGGTGGCTACACCTTC.

This clone has only a few counts. V and J are TRBV15 and TRBJ2-5; 8 nucleotides align to TRBD2. The germline V gene has CDR1 LNHNV and CDR2 YYDKDF (reference sequence). J gave up 3 bases and V 8 bases, and 2 bases lay outside the gene matches. The CDR3 extends over 12 amino acids. This CDR3 is CATAAGEETQYF. The CDR3 region has the DNA TGTGCCACCGCAGCGGGGGAAGAGACCCAGTACTTC. The whole variable domain, filled in from reference TRBV15 and TRBJ2-5, reads DAMVIQNPRYQVTQFGKPVTLSCSQTLNHNVMYWYQQKSSQAPKLLFHYYDKDFNNEADTPDNFQSRRPNTSFCFLDIRSPGLGDTAMYLCATAAGEETQYFGPGTRLLVL.

Only one count was recorded for this clone. The DNA of the CDR3 is TGTGCCAGCCGCGTAACTCTCGCACAAAGTCGGGCCAACGTCCTGACTTTC. This translates into CASRVTLAQSRANVLTF. V gene TRBV5-5 combines with J gene TRBJ2-6; no firm D call. The germline V gene encodes CDR1 SGHKS and CDR2 YYEKEE (reference sequence). The CDR3 spans 17 residues. V was pared by 7 bases and J by 5 bases, with 22 bases between.

The rearrangement links TRBV7-2 to TRBJ2-1, with a possible D match to TRBD2 (6 bases). The germline V gene has CDR1 SGHTA and CDR2 FQGNSA. The CDR3 is made up of 14 amino acids. V shed 5 bases and J shed 3 bases, with 11 bases lying between them. The CDR3 coding sequence is TGTGCCAGCAGCCCAATGCGGGGCTACAATGAGCAGTTCTTC. Amino acids: CASSPMRGYNEQFF. Looking up the rest from reference TRBV7-2 and TRBJ2-1 gives the full variable domain: GAGVSQSPSNKVTEKGKDVELRCDPISGHTALYWYRQSLGQGLEFLIYFQGNSAPDKSGLPSDRFSAERTGGSVSTLTIQRTQQEDSAVYLCASSPMRGYNEQFFGPGTRLTVL.

This clone was seen only once. This chain uses TRBV28 with TRBJ2-3; 7 bases align to TRBD2. After removal of 5 bases from V and 4 bases from J, the junction contained 15 bases not matched to a gene. Germline CDR1 reads MDHEN; CDR2 reads SYDVKM. The CDR3 totals 17 residues. The CDR3 DNA reads as TGTGCCAGCAGTAGCCGCCTTGGCGGGAGTTTTGCAGATACGCAGTATTTT. The encoded protein is CASSSRLGGSFADTQYF. The entire variable domain, with the rest obtained from reference TRBV28 and TRBJ2-3, is as follows: DVKVTQSSRYLVKRTGEKVFLECVQDMDHENMFWYRQDPGLGLRLIYFSYDVKMKEKGDIPEGYSVSREKKERFSLILESASTNQTSMYLCASSSRLGGSFADTQYFGPGTRLTVL.

V is TRBV5-6 and J is TRBJ2-5, with D possibly TRBD2 on 6 matching bases. Germline-derived CDR1 and CDR2 are SGHDT and YYEEEE. V was trimmed by 0 bases and J by 5 bases, leaving 11 bases between them. This CDR3 has 14 residues. The CDR3, as DNA: TGTGCCAGCAGCTTGGTATTTCGGGGGGAGACCCAGTACTTC. Its translation: CASSLVFRGETQYF.

This chain uses TRBV21-1 with TRBJ2-7; TRBD2, the table's D call, lacks a check against the DNA. TRBV21-1 is shown as a pseudogene. CDR3 length: 15 amino acids. The CDR3 here is CASSKEDVSSYEQYF. The DNA of the CDR3 is TGTGCCAGCAGCAAGGAGGACGTCAGCTCCTACGAGCAGTACTTC.

The J gene is TRBJ1-2, the V gene TRBV11-2; D gene uncertain. The V gene's germline CDR1 is SGHAT and CDR2 FQNNGV. CDR3 length equals 13 residues. Between the trimmed V and J ends, which lost 5 bases and 2 bases, there was a span of 9 bases. CDR3 nucleotide sequence: TGTGCCAGCAGCCTATCAAGGAACTATGGCTACACCTTC. Its translation is CASSLSRNYGYTF.

The V call is TRBV11-2, the J call TRBJ1-5, with D tentatively TRBD1 (5 bases). The V gene lost 1 base and the J gene lost 7 bases, with 11 bases spanning the gap. This CDR3 comprises 14 residues. The germline gives CDR1 SGHAT, CDR2 FQNNGV. The chain's CDR3 is CASSLGGIGQPQHF. DNA for the CDR3: TGTGCCAGCAGCTTAGGGGGCATTGGGCAGCCCCAGCATTTT.

The chain links TRBV7-9 to TRBJ2-4; D is perhaps TRBD1 (5 bases). V was pared by 3 bases and J by 14 bases, with 17 bases between. The CDR3 loop spans 13 amino acids. The germline V gene encodes CDR1 SEHNR and CDR2 FQNEAQ (reference sequence). This CDR3 reads CASSFEDRPKKYF. The CDR3 DNA sequence: TGTGCCAGCAGCTTTGAAGACAGACCTAAAAAGTACTTC.

The rearrangement joins TRBV6-5 to TRBJ1-1; D unclear. V lost 5 bases to trimming and J lost 4 bases, with 14 bases between them. This CDR3 comprises 14 residues. Germline assignment: CDR1 MNHEY and CDR2 SVGAGI. The CDR3: CASSPPPGGTEAFF. The CDR3 region has the DNA TGTGCCAGCAGTCCCCCCCCGGGTGGCACTGAAGCTTTCTTT.

V usage is TRBV7-2 and J usage is TRBJ2-3; TRBD1 aligns across 7 bases. CDR3 size: 14 residues. Germline V gene data show CDR1 as SGHTA and CDR2 as FQGNSA. With 0 bases clipped from V and 11 bases from J, the junction kept 8 bases outside the gene matches. CDR3 region: CASSLARGTGEQYF. CDR3 nucleotide sequence: TGTGCCAGCAGCTTAGCACGCGGTACAGGGGAGCAGTATTTT. The full variable domain, completed using reference TRBV7-2 and TRBJ2-3, is GAGVSQSPSNKVTEKGKDVELRCDPISGHTALYWYRQSLGQGLEFLIYFQGNSAPDKSGLPSDRFSAERTGGSVSTLTIQRTQQEDSAVYLCASSLARGTGEQYFGPGTRLTVL.

This rearrangement joins TRBV9 to TRBJ2-3; D remains ambiguous. CDR3 length: 14 amino acids. The V gene's germline CDR1 is SGDLS and CDR2 YYNGEE. V was trimmed by 4 bases and J by 6 bases, leaving 15 bases between them. This chain's CDR3 is CASSYSSNRDTQYF. In nucleotides, the CDR3 is TGTGCCAGCAGCTACAGTTCAAATCGGGATACGCAGTATTTT.

This clone was counted a few times. This chain joins TRBV20-1 and TRBJ1-2; D gene unclear. CDR1 is DFQATT and CDR2 is SNEGSKA in the germline V gene (reference sequence). CDR3 length: 11 residues. Trimming pared 6 bases from V and 5 bases from J, leaving 10 bases between. CDR3 in amino acids: CSASDGYGYTF. The CDR3 DNA follows: TGCAGTGCCTCGGACGGGTATGGCTACACCTTC.

V and J are TRBV19 and TRBJ1-1; D ambiguous. Trimming took 9 bases from V and 6 from J, leaving 11 bases between them. Germline loops: CDR1 LNHDA, CDR2 SQIVND (reference sequence). The CDR3 totals 11 residues. The CDR3: CASVRAAEAFF. In DNA, the CDR3 is TGTGCCAGCGTGAGGGCCGCTGAAGCTTTCTTT. Based on the CDR3 plus reference TRBV19 and TRBJ1-1, the full variable domain is DGGITQSPKYLFRKEGQNVTLSCEQNLNHDAMYWYRQDPGQGLRLIYYSQIVNDFQKGDIAEGYSVSREKKESFPLTVTSAQKNPTAFYLCASVRAAEAFFGQGTRLTVV.

The chain's CDR3 is CASNRARADNSPLHF. In DNA, the CDR3 is TGTGCCAGCAATCGAGCAAGAGCAGATAATTCACCCCTCCACTTT. The J gene is TRBJ1-6, the V gene TRBV7-2; unclear D gene. V was cut by 7 bases and J by 5 bases, with 15 bases left in between. The germline CDR1 and CDR2 sequences are SGHTA and FQGNSA. CDR3 length equals 15 residues.

The genes are TRBV4-1 and TRBJ1-2, with D hard to call. The CDR3 consists of 13 residues. CDR1 MGHRA and CDR2 YSYEKL come from the germline V gene. V dropped 0 bases and J dropped 4 bases, with 6 bases sitting between them. The CDR3 bases are TGCGCCAGCAGCCAAGATCGGGGCTATGGCTACACCTTC. It is translated as CASSQDRGYGYTF.

The V and J genes are TRBV29-1 and TRBJ1-3; 8 positions match TRBD1. Germline values: CDR1 SQVTM, CDR2 ANQGSEA. The CDR3 runs to 17 residues. V lost 1 base and J lost 2; bases outside the gene matches: 10. The CDR3 protein is CSVEGTDRDLAGNTIYF. For the CDR3, the DNA is TGCAGCGTTGAAGGGACGGACAGGGACCTAGCTGGAAACACCATATATTTT.

This chain uses TRBV10-3 with TRBJ2-1, with D possibly TRBD2 on 5 matching bases. Germline CDR1 reads ENHRY; CDR2 reads SYGVKD. There are 13 residues in the CDR3. The V end was cut by 10 bases, the J end by 7 bases, with 17 bases between. Here the CDR3 DNA reads TGTGCCACCACGTGGGGAGTAGAGAATGAGCAGTTCTTC. Its protein is CATTWGVENEQFF.

This clone was observed a few times. V is TRBV5-6 and J is TRBJ2-3; 8 bases line up with TRBD1. The ends lost 4 bases at V and 3 bases at J; junction bases unmatched: 13. This CDR3 region has 17 residues. The germline gives CDR1 SGHDT, CDR2 YYEEEE. The CDR3 nucleotides read TGTGCCAGCAGCCGCCTTGTGACAGGGGATTCAACAGATACGCAGTATTTT. This encodes CASSRLVTGDSTDTQYF.

This clone was detected a few times. This chain connects TRBV5-8 to TRBJ2-2; D is perhaps TRBD1 (5 bases). V dropped 4 bases and J dropped 1 base, with 14 bases sitting between them. The CDR3 covers 16 residues. The germline V gene encodes CDR1 SGHTS and CDR2 YDEGEE. CDR3: CASSALGAWNTGELFF. As DNA, the CDR3 is TGTGCCAGCAGCGCCTTAGGGGCCTGGAACACCGGGGAGCTGTTTTTT.

This chain uses TRBV6-5 with TRBJ2-5; D is undetermined. The germline gives CDR1 MNHEY, CDR2 SVGAGI. Trimming took off 3 bases at V and 1 base at J, with 9 bases between the two ends. The CDR3 covers 14 residues. As DNA, the CDR3 is TGTGCCAGCAGTTATAGGACCCCCCAAGAGACCCAGTACTTC. Its translation is CASSYRTPQETQYF.

In its sample, this clone was seen a few times. One end of the junction does not line up with germline, which may come from a read error. The chain is built from TRBV19 and TRBJ1-6; D is perhaps TRBD1 (6 bases). The CDR3 is made up of 15 amino acids. CDR1 and CDR2 from the germline V gene are LNHDA and SQIVND (reference sequence). The CDR3 region is CASSNGQTYNSPLHF. The CDR3 DNA reads as TGTGCCAGCAGTAATGGACAGACCTATAATTCACCCCTCCACTTT.